What follows is one TCR beta chain and its context. What it binds is unknown. Naive CD4+ cells were CD45RA-selected; the remaining cells were memory. The sample belongs to a study of shared clonotypes between healthy human individuals. Findings and caveats of the study: Naive subsets generally exceeded memory subsets in estimated richness.

Germline V gene data show CDR1 as SQVTM and CDR2 as ANQGSEA. The V and J ends lost 4 bases and 5 bases respectively, with 14 bases between them. The CDR3 contains 14 residues. TCRdb's copy holds only in-frame clones and misses some; the assay was immunoSEQ multiplex PCR. This sample has roughly 1,500,000 clones; 97% to 99% occur once, and the top ten carry 0.36%. The origin of this receptor is a man aged 25-45 years in good health. The source material was naive CD4+ T cells sorted from blood. Subset defined: CD45RA+ positively selected. This chain uses TRBV29-1 with TRBJ2-2, with a tentative D call TRBD2 (5 bases). CDR3 residues: CSVVPLAPTGELFF. The CDR3 DNA follows: TGCAGCGTTGTGCCGCTAGCTCCAACCGGGGAGCTGTTTTTT.